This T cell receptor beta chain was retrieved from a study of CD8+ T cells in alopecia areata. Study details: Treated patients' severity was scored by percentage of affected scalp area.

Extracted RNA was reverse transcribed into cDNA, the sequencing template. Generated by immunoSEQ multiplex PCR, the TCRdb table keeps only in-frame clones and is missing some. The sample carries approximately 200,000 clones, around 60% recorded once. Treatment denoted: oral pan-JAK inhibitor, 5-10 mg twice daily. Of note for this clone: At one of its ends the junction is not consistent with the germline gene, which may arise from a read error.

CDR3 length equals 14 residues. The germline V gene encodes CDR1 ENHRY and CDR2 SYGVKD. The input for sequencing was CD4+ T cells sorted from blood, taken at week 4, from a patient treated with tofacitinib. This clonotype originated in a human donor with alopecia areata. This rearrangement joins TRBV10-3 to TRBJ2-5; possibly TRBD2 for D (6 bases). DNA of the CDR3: TGTGCCATCAGTCCCAGGGAGGCACAAGGGACCCAGTACTTC. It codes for CAISPREAQGTQYF.